Listed below are T cell receptor beta chains from one sample, sequenced in a study of CD8+ T cells in alopecia areata. Sequenced by immunoSEQ multiplex PCR; TCRdb stores in-frame clones only, minus some. The table has under 95,000 clones, about two thirds seen once. The sample here was CD8+ T cells sorted from blood, taken around week 44, from a patient treated with tofacitinib. These receptors originate from a human donor with alopecia areata. Both conserved end residues are part of each CDR3. The order of the fields is clone size, D gene, V gene, J gene, CDR3 protein, CDR3 DNA. A D gene is named only where the DNA matches it firmly. Where a row states a size, it is once, few, many or the class of an expanded clone; other rows omit it.

clone_size: NA
d_call: NA
v_call: TRBV14
j_call: TRBJ2-7
cdr3_aa: CASSQGIEYEQYF
cdr3_nt: TGTGCCAGCAGCCAAGGTATAGAATACGAGCAGTACTTC

clone_size: NA
d_call: NA
v_call: TRBV29-1
j_call: TRBJ1-1
cdr3_aa: CSVINTEAFF
cdr3_nt: TGCAGCGTTATCAACACTGAAGCTTTCTTT

clone_size: NA
d_call: NA
v_call: TRBV27
j_call: TRBJ2-7
cdr3_aa: CASTTDESYEQYF
cdr3_nt: TGTGCCAGCACGACAGACGAATCCTACGAGCAGTACTTC

clone_size: NA
d_call: NA
v_call: TRBV5-1
j_call: TRBJ1-1
cdr3_aa: CASSLAGGWAFF
cdr3_nt: TGCGCCAGCAGCTTGGCCGGGGGATGGGCTTTCTTT

clone_size: few
d_call: TRBD2
v_call: TRBV5-6
j_call: TRBJ2-5
cdr3_aa: CASSLMASGEETQYF
cdr3_nt: TGTGCCAGCAGCTTGATGGCTAGCGGGGAAGAGACCCAGTACTTC

clone_size: NA
d_call: NA
v_call: TRBV9
j_call: TRBJ1-4
cdr3_aa: CASSTDRPNEKLFF
cdr3_nt: TGTGCCAGCAGCACAGACAGGCCAAATGAAAAACTGTTTTTT

clone_size: NA
d_call: TRBD2
v_call: TRBV11-2
j_call: TRBJ2-7
cdr3_aa: CASSPDRGGSEQYF
cdr3_nt: TGTGCCAGCAGTCCAGACCGGGGAGGGAGCGAGCAGTACTTC

clone_size: NA
d_call: TRBD1
v_call: TRBV7-6
j_call: TRBJ2-7
cdr3_aa: CASSLGAPFTGTGVHEQYF
cdr3_nt: TGTGCCAGCAGCTTAGGGGCGCCATTCACCGGGACAGGGGTTCACGAGCAGTACTTC

clone_size: NA
d_call: NA
v_call: TRBV2
j_call: TRBJ1-6
cdr3_aa: CASSEGGIPLHF
cdr3_nt: TGTGCCAGCAGTGAAGGGGGGATTCCCCTCCACTTT

clone_size: NA
d_call: NA
v_call: TRBV27
j_call: TRBJ1-2
cdr3_aa: CARFICGYTF
cdr3_nt: TGTGCCAGGTTTATTTGTGGCTACACCTTC

clone_size: NA
d_call: TRBD1
v_call: TRBV30
j_call: TRBJ1-1
cdr3_aa: CAWRDRAYTEAFF
cdr3_nt: TGTGCCTGGAGGGACAGGGCCTACACTGAAGCTTTCTTT

clone_size: NA
d_call: NA
v_call: TRBV6-6
j_call: TRBJ2-5
cdr3_aa: CASSARDRETQYF
cdr3_nt: TGTGCCAGCAGTGCCAGGGATAGAGAGACCCAGTACTTC

clone_size: NA
d_call: TRBD1
v_call: TRBV6-5
j_call: TRBJ1-5
cdr3_aa: CAGAGQGAEQPQHF
cdr3_nt: TGTGCCGGGGCCGGACAGGGGGCAGAACAGCCCCAGCATTTT

clone_size: NA
d_call: NA
v_call: TRBV2
j_call: TRBJ2-1
cdr3_aa: CASSDREMVTYNEQFF
cdr3_nt: TGTGCCAGCAGTGATAGGGAGATGGTAACCTACAATGAGCAGTTCTTC